A single sample is the source of the 13 T cell receptor beta chains below, sequenced in a study of CD8+CD57+ T cells in acquired aplastic anemia. All patients picked for sequencing had shown, by flow cytometry, an expansion of CD8+CD57+ cells. The use of genomic DNA as template underpinned the TCR beta VDJ and CDR3 profiling. TCRdb independently ran MiXCR on the reads; one entry per CDR3 protein. The repertoire holds about 290,000 distinct CDR3 sequences, around three fifths seen once, with roughly 1.3% in the top ten. Source material: sorted CD4+, CD8+, or CD8+CD57+ T cells (not recorded which) from PBMCs. The receptor set was obtained from a human donor with aplastic anemia.

This clonotype was counted ten times or more. J is TRBJ2-1 and V is TRBV19, with D perhaps TRBD2 (6 bases). The germline V and J ends were trimmed by 4 bases and 10 bases, with 26 bases remaining between them. Germline V lookup: CDR1 LNHDA, CDR2 SQIVND (reference sequence). This CDR3 has 17 residues. As DNA, the CDR3 is TGTGCCAGTAGTAAGGGAGTCAGGCGGGATCTTACGAGGGAGCAGTTCTTC. This sequence encodes CASSKGVRRDLTREQFF.

The chain is built from TRBV6-4 and TRBJ2-3; D unclear. CDR3 length: 12 amino acids. The V gene lost 10 bases and the J gene lost 5 bases, with 13 bases spanning the gap. Per germline, CDR1 MRHNA and CDR2 SNTAGT. The CDR3 bases are TGTGCCATCAGCTCCCTTGGAGATACGCAGTATTTT. The encoded protein is CAISSLGDTQYF.

V gene TRBV24-1 combines with J gene TRBJ2-5, with D possibly matching TRBD2 (5 bases). Germline CDR1 reads KGHDR; CDR2 reads SFDVKD. The ends were cut back, 1 base at V and 1 base at J, with 9 bases in the middle. This CDR3 is built from 15 residues. CDR3: CATSDFSAGQETQYF. The CDR3 region has the DNA TGTGCCACCAGTGATTTTTCCGCGGGCCAAGAGACCCAGTACTTC.

V and J are TRBV7-9 and TRBJ1-5; D remains unclear. CDR1 is SEHNR, CDR2 FQNEAQ, per germline (reference sequence). Trimming removed 4 bases at V and 3 bases at J, with 13 bases between. CDR3 size: 15 residues. The CDR3 reads CASSSQQAPNQPQHF. In nucleotides, the CDR3 is TGTGCCAGCAGCTCCCAGCAGGCCCCCAATCAGCCCCAGCATTTT.

The chain links TRBV7-3 to TRBJ2-7; D is unresolved. The V gene's germline CDR1 is SGHTA and CDR2 FQGTGA. The length of the CDR3 is 13 residues. V was trimmed by 2 bases and J by 7 bases, leaving 12 bases between them. CDR3 DNA: TGTGCCAGCAGCTTACTGGGCCTTAATGAGCAGTACTTC. Protein sequence: CASSLLGLNEQYF.

The genes are TRBV5-1 and TRBJ2-2; TRBD2 aligns across 8 bases. With V trimmed by 6 bases and J by 4 bases, 8 bases remained unmatched. From germline, CDR1 is SGHRS and CDR2 YFSETQ. This CDR3 comprises 15 residues. CDR3: CASNPAGEVTGELFF. The CDR3 DNA reads as TGCGCCAGCAACCCAGCGGGAGAGGTCACCGGGGAGCTGTTTTTT.

This chain connects TRBV2 to TRBJ1-5; D perhaps matches TRBD1 (6 bases). The CDR3 spans 14 residues. Germline V gene data show CDR1 as SNHLY and CDR2 as FYNNEI. V lost 3 bases to trimming and J lost 7 bases, with 13 bases between them. As DNA, the CDR3 is TGTGCCAGCAGTGAGTCAACAGGGCGACAGCCCCAGCATTTT. It specifies CASSESTGRQPQHF.

The chain uses TRBV5-4 and TRBJ1-2; the D gene is possibly TRBD1 (5 bases). In germline, CDR1 is SGHNT, CDR2 YYREEE (reference sequence). V was trimmed by 4 bases and J by 0 bases, leaving 13 bases between them. There are 15 residues in the CDR3. The CDR3 protein is CASSNPTASNYGYTF. The CDR3 DNA reads TGTGCCAGCAGCAACCCGACAGCATCTAACTATGGCTACACCTTC.

Concerning this clonotype: This sequence may be a read error, since a much larger clone differs from it by one base. The rearrangement uses TRBV6-5 and TRBJ2-1; 14 bases align to TRBD2. The germline CDR1 and CDR2 sequences are MNHEY and SVGAGI. This CDR3 is 17 amino acids long. The CDR3 region is CASSQGLAGVGGNERFF. DNA of the CDR3: TGTGCCAGCAGCCAGGGACTAGCGGGAGTAGGTGGGAATGAGCGGTTCTTC.

Turning to this clonotype: The junction differs from germline at one of its ends, possibly a read error. This rearrangement joins TRBV7-8 to TRBJ1-4, with D unclear. CDR1 and CDR2 from the germline V gene are SGHVS and FQNEAQ. CDR3 length: 13 amino acids. DNA for the CDR3: TGTGCCTGCAGCCCCGGATCGCCGGGAAAACTGTTTTTT. Translation gives CACSPGSPGKLFF.

CDR3 sequence: CASTGTVNSPLHF. CDR3 bases: TGCGCCAGCACCGGGACAGTGAATTCACCCCTCCACTTT. The chain has TRBV10-2 and TRBJ1-6, with 7 bases matching TRBD1. The germline V gene has CDR1 WSHSY and CDR2 SAAADI. The CDR3 spans 13 residues. The V segment lost 7 bases and the J segment 7 bases; nucleotides outside the gene matches: 4.

Details on this clonotype: Mismatch with germline at one junction end may stem from a read error. The V call is TRBV20-1, the J call TRBJ2-7; 7 bases map to TRBD1. The germline CDR1 and CDR2 sequences are DFQATT and SNEGSKA (reference sequence). The CDR3 sequence is 13 residues long. The CDR3 spells CSASQQGRHEQCF. The CDR3 nucleotides read TGCAGTGCTAGCCAACAGGGGCGGCACGAGCAGTGCTTC.

The rearrangement links TRBV5-1 to TRBJ2-7, with D unresolved. The CDR3 runs to 12 residues. Germline CDR1 and CDR2: SGHRS and YFSETQ. With 6 bases removed from V and 2 bases from J, the gap between germline ends came to 9 bases. DNA for the CDR3: TGCGCCAGCACAGCGAACACCTACGAGCAGTACTTC. It yields the protein CASTANTYEQYF.